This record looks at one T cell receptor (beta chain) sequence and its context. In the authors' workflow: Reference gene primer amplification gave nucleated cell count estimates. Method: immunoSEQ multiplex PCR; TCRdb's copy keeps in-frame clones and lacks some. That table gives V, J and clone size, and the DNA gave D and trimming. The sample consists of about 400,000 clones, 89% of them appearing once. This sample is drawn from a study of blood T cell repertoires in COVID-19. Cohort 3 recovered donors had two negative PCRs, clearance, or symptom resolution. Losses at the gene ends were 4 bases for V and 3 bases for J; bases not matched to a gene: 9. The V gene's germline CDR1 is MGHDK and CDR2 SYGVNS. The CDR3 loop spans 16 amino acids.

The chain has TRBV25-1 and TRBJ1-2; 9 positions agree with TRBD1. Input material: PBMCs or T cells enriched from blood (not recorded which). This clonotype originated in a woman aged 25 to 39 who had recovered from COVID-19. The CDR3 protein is CASSGIRDRDYYGYTF. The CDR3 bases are TGTGCCAGCAGTGGAATTCGGGACAGGGACTACTATGGCTACACCTTC.